Listed below are T cell receptor beta chains from one sample, sequenced in a study of post-analysis software for immune sequencing data. TCRdb redid the calling of the PCR reads with MiXCR, one entry per CDR3 protein. The table has some 450,000 distinct CDR3 sequences, roughly 45% seen once. Source material: blood. The receptors originated from a girl aged 5-17 years with multiple sclerosis. The CDR3 runs from the conserved cysteine through the conserved F or W. The size of a clone is reported for some rows only, either as once, few or many, or as a class for expanded clones.

v_gene,abundance,CDR3aa
TRBV12-3/TRBV12-4,few,CAVRETVNEKLFF
TRBV24-1,few,CATSDHQDSNNQPQHF
TRBV9,NA,CASSATPELGEQYF
TRBV29-1,many,CSGSVGDEQYF
TRBV29-1,few,CSVQAAGTDTQYF
TRBV6-5,NA,CASSFGAREPQHF
TRBV29-1,few,CSVEQDRGFGYTF
TRBV27,NA,CASKTGQRHQPQHF
TRBV7-2,NA,CASSLEGQGTSDTQYF
TRBV20-1,NA,CSAALPLGDNEQFF
TRBV12-3/TRBV12-4,NA,CASSPTGELYGYTF
TRBV20-1,NA,CSARLQPDTQYF
TRBV28,few,CASSSSGGYEQYF
TRBV6-6,NA,CASSWDRASQETQYF
TRBV10-3,few,CAISGVAGVESYNEQFF
TRBV6-5,NA,CASSYSKWGGGRRGSGYTF
TRBV9,few,CASSVSGVGGQPQHF
TRBV28,NA,CASSFPPGRPYSYEQYF
TRBV7-9,NA,CASSSREGRINEQFF
TRBV2,NA,CASSERGGVFEQFF
TRBV28,NA,CASSLGRRKVNNQPQHF
TRBV15,NA,CATSNPKGGIMNTEAFF
TRBV19,NA,CASSHLDRAHTGELFF
TRBV4-2,NA,CASSPTSGSSNEQFF